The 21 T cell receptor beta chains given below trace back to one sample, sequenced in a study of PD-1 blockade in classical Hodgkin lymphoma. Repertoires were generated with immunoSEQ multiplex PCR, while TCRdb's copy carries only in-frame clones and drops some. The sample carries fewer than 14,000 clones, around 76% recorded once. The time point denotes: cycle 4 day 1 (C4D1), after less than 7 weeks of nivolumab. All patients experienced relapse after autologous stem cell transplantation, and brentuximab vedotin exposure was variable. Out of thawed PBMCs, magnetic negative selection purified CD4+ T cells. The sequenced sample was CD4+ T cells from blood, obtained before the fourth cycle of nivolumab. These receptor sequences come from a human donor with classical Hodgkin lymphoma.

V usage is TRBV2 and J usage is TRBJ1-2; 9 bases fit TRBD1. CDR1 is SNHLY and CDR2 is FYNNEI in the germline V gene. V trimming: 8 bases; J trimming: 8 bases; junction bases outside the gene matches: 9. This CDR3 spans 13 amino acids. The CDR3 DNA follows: TGTGCCAGCCCTCGGGACAGGGCAGTAGGCTACACCTTC. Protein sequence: CASPRDRAVGYTF.

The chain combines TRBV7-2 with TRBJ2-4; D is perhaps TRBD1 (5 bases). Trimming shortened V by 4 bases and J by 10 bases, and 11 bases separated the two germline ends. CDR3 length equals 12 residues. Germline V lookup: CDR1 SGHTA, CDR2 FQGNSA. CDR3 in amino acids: CASSSDKGIQYF. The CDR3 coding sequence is TGTGCCAGCAGCTCGGACAAAGGGATTCAGTACTTC.

The CDR3 coding sequence is TGTGCCAGCTCACCACCGGAGGGGTCGGATGAGCAGTTCTTC. This codes for CASSPPEGSDEQFF. The chain uses TRBV18 and TRBJ2-1; a weak D match, TRBD2 (6 bases). Trimming took off 0 bases at V and 8 bases at J, with 11 bases between the two ends. The germline V gene encodes CDR1 KGHSH and CDR2 LQKENI. This CDR3 comprises 14 residues.

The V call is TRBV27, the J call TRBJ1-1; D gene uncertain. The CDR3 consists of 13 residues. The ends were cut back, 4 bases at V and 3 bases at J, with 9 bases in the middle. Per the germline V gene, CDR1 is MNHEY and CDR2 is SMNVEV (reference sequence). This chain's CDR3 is CASSYAGYTEAFF. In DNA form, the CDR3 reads TGTGCCAGCAGTTACGCGGGGTACACTGAAGCTTTCTTT.

Here the CDR3 reads CASSPPGSDRGPTQYF. For the CDR3, the DNA is TGTGCCAGCTCACCACCGGGATCCGACAGGGGGCCTACCCAGTACTTC. The gene calls are TRBV18 and TRBJ2-5; TRBD1 matches 10 bases. The germline V gene encodes CDR1 KGHSH and CDR2 LQKENI. This CDR3 comprises 16 residues. The ends lost 0 bases at V and 8 bases at J; junction bases unmatched: 9.

CDR3 sequence: CASSPLREVGNQPQHF. As DNA, the CDR3 is TGTGCCAGCTCACCCCTTAGAGAAGTTGGCAATCAGCCCCAGCATTTT. The rearrangement uses TRBV18 and TRBJ1-5; D call uncertain. CDR3 length: 16 amino acids. V shed 3 bases and J shed 2 bases, with 14 bases lying between them. CDR1 is KGHSH, CDR2 LQKENI, per germline. Complete variable domain (other parts from reference TRBV18 and TRBJ1-5): NAGVMQNPRHLVRRRGQEARLRCSPMKGHSHVYWYRQLPEEGLKFMVYLQKENIIDESGMPKERFSAEFPKEGPSILRIQQVVRGDSAAYFCASSPLREVGNQPQHFGDGTRLSIL.

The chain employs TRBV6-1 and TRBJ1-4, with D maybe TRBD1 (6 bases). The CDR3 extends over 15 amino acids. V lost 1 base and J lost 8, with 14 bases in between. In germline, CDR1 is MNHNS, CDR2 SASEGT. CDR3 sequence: CASSEVGRGREKLFF. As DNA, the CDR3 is TGTGCCAGCAGTGAAGTCGGCAGGGGTCGGGAAAAACTGTTTTTT.

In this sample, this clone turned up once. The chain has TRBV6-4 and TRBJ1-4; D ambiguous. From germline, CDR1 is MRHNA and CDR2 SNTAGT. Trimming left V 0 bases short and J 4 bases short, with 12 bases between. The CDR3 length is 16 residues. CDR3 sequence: CASSDSKQLINEKLFF. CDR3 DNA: TGTGCCAGCAGTGACTCGAAACAGCTCATTAATGAAAAACTGTTTTTT.

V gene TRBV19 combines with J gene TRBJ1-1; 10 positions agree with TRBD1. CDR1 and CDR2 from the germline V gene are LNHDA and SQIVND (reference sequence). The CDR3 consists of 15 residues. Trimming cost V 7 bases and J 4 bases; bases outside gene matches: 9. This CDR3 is CASTGGQGFGTEAFF. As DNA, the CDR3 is TGTGCCAGTACCGGGGGACAGGGGTTTGGCACTGAAGCTTTCTTT.

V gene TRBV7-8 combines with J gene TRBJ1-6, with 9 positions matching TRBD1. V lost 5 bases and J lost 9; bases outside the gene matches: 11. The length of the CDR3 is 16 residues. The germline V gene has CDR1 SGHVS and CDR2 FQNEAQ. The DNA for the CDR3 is TGTGCCAGCAGCCCTCCCGGGACAGGGTCCGGTTCACCCCTCCACTTT. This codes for CASSPPGTGSGSPLHF. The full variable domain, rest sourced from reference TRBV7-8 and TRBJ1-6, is GAGVSQSPRYKVAKRGQDVALRCDPISGHVSLFWYQQALGQGPEFLTYFQNEAQLDKSGLPSDRFFAERPEGSVSTLKIQRTQQEDSAVYLCASSPPGTGSGSPLHFGNGTRLTVT.

DNA of the CDR3: TGTGCCAGCAGCAAAGAAGTAGTGGCACTAGTCGGAGGAGAGACCCAGTACTTC. As protein: CASSKEVVALVGGETQYF. V and J are TRBV21-1 and TRBJ2-5; TRBD2, the D gene given by the table, was not confirmed from the DNA. TRBV21-1 is deemed a pseudogene. The CDR3 is 18 residues long.

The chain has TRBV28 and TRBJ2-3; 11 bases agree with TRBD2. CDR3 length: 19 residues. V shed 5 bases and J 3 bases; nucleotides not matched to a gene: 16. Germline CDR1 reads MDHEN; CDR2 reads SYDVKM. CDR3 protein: CASSPSATTSGSLTDTQYF. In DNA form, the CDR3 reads TGTGCCAGCAGTCCCTCGGCTACCACTAGCGGGAGTCTGACAGATACGCAGTATTTT.

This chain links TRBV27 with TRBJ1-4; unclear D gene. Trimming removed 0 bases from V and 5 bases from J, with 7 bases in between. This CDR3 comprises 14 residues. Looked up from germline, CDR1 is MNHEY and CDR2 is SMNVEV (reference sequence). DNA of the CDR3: TGTGCCAGCAGTTTATCGTTCATCAATGAAAAACTGTTTTTT. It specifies CASSLSFINEKLFF.

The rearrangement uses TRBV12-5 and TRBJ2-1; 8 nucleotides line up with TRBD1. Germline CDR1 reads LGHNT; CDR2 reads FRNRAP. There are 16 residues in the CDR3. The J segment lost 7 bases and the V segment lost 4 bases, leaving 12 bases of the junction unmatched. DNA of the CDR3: TGTGCTAGTGGTTCGGGCCCGGGACAGGTCGTAAATGAGCAGTTCTTC. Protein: CASGSGPGQVVNEQFF.

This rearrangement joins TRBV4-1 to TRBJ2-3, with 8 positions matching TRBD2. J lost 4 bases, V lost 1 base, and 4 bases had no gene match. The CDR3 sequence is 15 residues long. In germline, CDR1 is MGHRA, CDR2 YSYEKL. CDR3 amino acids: CASSQGGRLADTQYF. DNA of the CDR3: TGCGCCAGCAGCCAAGGCGGGAGGTTGGCAGATACGCAGTATTTT.

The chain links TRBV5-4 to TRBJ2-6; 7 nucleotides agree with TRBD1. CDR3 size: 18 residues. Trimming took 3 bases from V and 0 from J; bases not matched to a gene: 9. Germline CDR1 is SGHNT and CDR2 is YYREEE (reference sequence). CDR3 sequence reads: CASSSRDRTFSGANVLTF. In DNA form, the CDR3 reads TGTGCCAGCAGCTCCCGGGACAGAACCTTCTCTGGGGCCAACGTCCTGACTTTC.

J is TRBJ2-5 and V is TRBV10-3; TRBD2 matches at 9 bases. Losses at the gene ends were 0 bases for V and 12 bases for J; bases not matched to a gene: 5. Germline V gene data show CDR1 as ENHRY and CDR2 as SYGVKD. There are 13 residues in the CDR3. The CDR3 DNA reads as TGTGCCATCAGTGAGTCCACTAGCGGGCCAAAGTACTTC. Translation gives CAISESTSGPKYF.

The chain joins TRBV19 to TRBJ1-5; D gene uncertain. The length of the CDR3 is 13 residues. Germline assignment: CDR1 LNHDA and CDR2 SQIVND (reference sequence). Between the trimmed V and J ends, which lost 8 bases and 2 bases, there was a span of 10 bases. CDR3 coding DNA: TGTGCCAGTTGTACAACGCGCAATCAGCCCCAGCATTTT. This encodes CASCTTRNQPQHF.

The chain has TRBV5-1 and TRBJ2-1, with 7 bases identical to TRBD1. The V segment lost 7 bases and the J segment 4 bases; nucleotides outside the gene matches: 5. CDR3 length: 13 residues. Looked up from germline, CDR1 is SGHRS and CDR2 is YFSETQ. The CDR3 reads CASRDSLYNEQFF. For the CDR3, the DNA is TGCGCCAGCCGGGACAGTCTTTACAATGAGCAGTTCTTC.

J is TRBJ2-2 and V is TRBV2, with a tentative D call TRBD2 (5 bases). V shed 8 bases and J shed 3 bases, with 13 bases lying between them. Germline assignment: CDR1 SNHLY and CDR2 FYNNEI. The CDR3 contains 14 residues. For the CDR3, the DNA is TGTGCCAGCTCCAGGCGGCGGGACACCGGGGAGCTGTTTTTT. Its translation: CASSRRRDTGELFF.

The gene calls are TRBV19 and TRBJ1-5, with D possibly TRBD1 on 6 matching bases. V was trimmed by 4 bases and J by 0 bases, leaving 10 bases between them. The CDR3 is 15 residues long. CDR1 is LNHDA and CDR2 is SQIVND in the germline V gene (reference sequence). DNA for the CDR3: TGTGCCAGTAGTACGGACAGCCGTAGCAATCAGCCCCAGCATTTT. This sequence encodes CASSTDSRSNQPQHF.